Following are 19 T cell receptor beta chains from one sample sequenced in a study of T cells in tuberculosis. Time point meaning: new active TB diagnosis, blood taken before or within 7 days of starting treatment. Data came from immunoSEQ multiplex PCR; TCRdb stores just in-frame clones and leaves some out. The sample consists of about 33,000 clones, about 90% of them appearing once. Sequenced material: PBMCs, taken at tuberculosis diagnosis. These receptors were collected from an adult with tuberculosis. Some clones in this sample may be carry-over from other donors' samples.

The chain carries TRBV9 and TRBJ2-7; 8 nucleotides match TRBD1. The V gene's germline CDR1 is SGDLS and CDR2 YYNGEE. Losses at the gene ends were 2 bases for V and 1 base for J; bases not matched to a gene: 5. The CDR3 runs 15 residues. CDR3 nucleotides: TGTGCCAGCAGCGTTTCCGGGACAGGATCCTACGAGCAGTACTTC. Translation: CASSVSGTGSYEQYF.

The chain is built from TRBV29-1 and TRBJ2-3, with 15 nucleotides matching TRBD2. With 6 bases clipped from V and 2 bases from J, the junction kept 15 bases outside the gene matches. The germline gives CDR1 SQVTM, CDR2 ANQGSEA. CDR3 size: 19 residues. The CDR3 DNA reads TGCAGCGTGAGGCAATCTTATGGGACTAGCGGGGGGCTCACAGATACGCAGTATTTT. This encodes CSVRQSYGTSGGLTDTQYF.

This clone appeared a single time. The genes are TRBV6-1 and TRBJ1-5, with 10 positions matching TRBD1. Trimming cost V 4 bases and J 0 bases; bases outside gene matches: 6. The CDR3 has 17 amino acids. CDR1 is MNHNS, CDR2 SASEGT, per germline. CDR3 in amino acids: CASSGTGGLNSNQPQHF. The CDR3 DNA sequence: TGTGCCAGCAGTGGGACAGGGGGTCTGAATAGCAATCAGCCCCAGCATTTT.

The V gene is TRBV19, the J gene TRBJ2-3; TRBD2 agrees at 10 bases. Unmatched junction bases numbered 2, after V lost 4 bases and J lost 4 bases. Per the germline V gene, CDR1 is LNHDA and CDR2 is SQIVND (reference sequence). This CDR3 is 14 amino acids long. The chain's CDR3 is CASSTSGGADTQYF. CDR3 coding DNA: TGTGCCAGTAGTACAAGCGGGGGGGCAGATACGCAGTATTTT.

This clone was picked up one time. The rearrangement joins TRBV18 to TRBJ1-2, with D tentatively TRBD1 (6 bases). V lost 5 bases to trimming and J lost 7 bases, with 20 bases between them. Germline V lookup: CDR1 KGHSH, CDR2 LQKENI. The CDR3 runs 15 residues. The CDR3 here is CASSYGSGAIGGYTF. The CDR3 bases are TGTGCCAGCTCATACGGGTCAGGGGCCATTGGTGGCTACACCTTC.

This clone was counted between two and nine times. The gene calls are TRBV6-4 and TRBJ1-1; D gene uncertain. This CDR3 comprises 15 residues. Germline assignment: CDR1 MRHNA and CDR2 SNTAGT. Trimming shortened V by 4 bases and J by 2 bases, and 14 bases separated the two germline ends. CDR3 region: CASSVVPGLNTEAFF. The CDR3 DNA reads as TGTGCCAGCAGTGTGGTGCCAGGTTTAAACACTGAAGCTTTCTTT.

This chain joins TRBV10-3 and TRBJ1-2, with TRBD1 identical over 10 bases. Germline assignment: CDR1 ENHRY and CDR2 SYGVKD. This CDR3 is built from 17 residues. V shed 2 bases, J shed 7 bases, and the junction held 13 bases outside the gene matches. CDR3 region: CAISEPETGGVRGGYTF. The CDR3, as DNA: TGTGCCATCAGTGAGCCCGAGACAGGGGGCGTACGTGGTGGCTACACCTTC.

This rearrangement joins TRBV6-1 to TRBJ1-1; tentatively, D is TRBD1 (5 bases). The CDR3 covers 13 residues. The ends were cut back, 8 bases at V and 3 bases at J, with 13 bases in the middle. Per the germline V gene, CDR1 is MNHNS and CDR2 is SASEGT. CDR3 DNA: TGTGCCAGCGCAGGGCTTCAGGACACTGAAGCTTTCTTT. This sequence encodes CASAGLQDTEAFF.

This CDR3 is CASSDTTGTRSSYEQYF. The CDR3 DNA reads as TGTGCCAGCAGTGACACGACCGGGACTCGGAGCTCCTACGAGCAGTACTTC. This chain uses TRBV2 with TRBJ2-7; D is perhaps TRBD2 (6 bases). Germline CDR1 is SNHLY and CDR2 is FYNNEI. CDR3 size: 17 residues. The V and J ends lost 3 bases and 0 bases respectively, with 18 bases between them.

The chain joins TRBV29-1 to TRBJ1-1, with D perhaps matching TRBD1 (5 bases). There are 13 residues in the CDR3. Trimming removed 7 bases from V and 0 bases from J, with 12 bases in between. Germline assignment: CDR1 SQVTM and CDR2 ANQGSEA. The CDR3 coding sequence is TGCAGCGGTGGACATGGGATGAACACTGAAGCTTTCTTT. This encodes CSGGHGMNTEAFF.

The chain has TRBV19 and TRBJ2-1; D gene ambiguous. The CDR3 has 12 amino acids. Germline CDR1 is LNHDA and CDR2 is SQIVND (reference sequence). The V end lost 3 bases, the J end lost 5 bases, and 5 bases lay between the germline ends. This CDR3 reads CASSIQNNEQFF. The CDR3 DNA follows: TGTGCCAGTAGTATTCAGAACAATGAGCAGTTCTTC.

This chain's CDR3 is CASARAGRGYEQYF. The CDR3 DNA is TGTGCCAGCGCCCGCGCGGGGCGAGGCTACGAGCAGTACTTC. The V call is TRBV27, the J call TRBJ2-7; a possible D gene is TRBD2 (6 bases). The CDR3 spans 14 residues. Germline lookup yields CDR1 MNHEY and CDR2 SMNVEV (reference sequence). The V and J ends lost 8 bases and 3 bases respectively, with 17 bases between them.

The rearrangement links TRBV6-6 to TRBJ1-4, with D possibly matching TRBD1 (5 bases). CDR1 MNHNY and CDR2 SVGAGI come from the germline V gene (reference sequence). V shed 2 bases and J shed 1 base, with 8 bases lying between them. This CDR3 is built from 15 residues. The CDR3 loop reads CASSYGAQTNEKLFF. CDR3 DNA sequence: TGTGCCAGCAGTTACGGGGCCCAAACTAATGAAAAACTGTTTTTT.

The CDR3 region has the DNA TGTGCCAGTAGTATTGGGGGGGCAGGTTTGGACACTGAAGCTTTCTTT. Translating it yields CASSIGGAGLDTEAFF. The rearrangement links TRBV19 to TRBJ1-1; D may be TRBD1 (6 bases). CDR3 size: 16 residues. Germline CDR1 and CDR2: LNHDA and SQIVND (reference sequence). The V and J ends lost 3 bases and 3 bases respectively, with 17 bases between them.

This chain uses TRBV6-6 with TRBJ1-1, with 7 positions matching TRBD1. V lost 6 bases, J lost 4 bases, and 5 bases stayed unmatched. The CDR3 sequence is 13 residues long. Looked up from germline, CDR1 is MNHNY and CDR2 is SVGAGI (reference sequence). Here the CDR3 DNA reads TGTGCCAGCAGGCTAAACAGGGGCACTGAAGCTTTCTTT. Protein: CASRLNRGTEAFF.

V and J are TRBV5-8 and TRBJ1-6, with D uncertain. CDR3 length equals 15 residues. Germline V gives CDR1 SGHTS, CDR2 YDEGEE. The V end was cut by 5 bases, the J end by 9 bases, with 18 bases between. In DNA, the CDR3 is TGTGCCAGCAGATTTAGCGGGTTGAGGAGTTCACCCCTCCACTTT. Translation: CASRFSGLRSSPLHF.

The chain employs TRBV2 and TRBJ2-2, with TRBD1 matching 7 bases. This CDR3 has 15 amino acids. Germline CDR1 and CDR2: SNHLY and FYNNEI. V trimming: 9 bases; J trimming: 3 bases; junction bases outside the gene matches: 10. CDR3 loop: CAREIRDSDTGELFF. DNA of the CDR3: TGTGCCAGAGAAATCCGGGACAGCGACACCGGGGAGCTGTTTTTT.

The chain combines TRBV14 with TRBJ2-2, with 7 bases that match TRBD1. Germline CDR1 and CDR2: SGHDN and FVKESK. The J segment lost 1 base and the V segment lost 3 bases, leaving 11 bases of the junction unmatched. This CDR3 has 18 amino acids. DNA for the CDR3: TGTGCCAGCAGCCATCTCCGGGACAGAGATCTGAACACCGGGGAGCTGTTTTTT. Its translation is CASSHLRDRDLNTGELFF. The entire variable domain, with the rest obtained from reference TRBV14 and TRBJ2-2, is as follows: EAGVTQFPSHSVIEKGQTVTLRCDPISGHDNLYWYRRVMGKEIKFLLHFVKESKQDESGMPNNRFLAERTGGTYSTLKVQPAELEDSGVYFCASSHLRDRDLNTGELFFGEGSRLTVL.

This clone was detected once. The V gene is TRBV18, the J gene TRBJ1-5; 11 bases align to TRBD1. Germline CDR1 reads KGHSH; CDR2 reads LQKENI. J lost 2 bases, V lost 3 bases, and 3 bases had no gene match. This CDR3 contains 16 residues. This CDR3 reads CASSPGQGVGNQPQHF. The CDR3 DNA is TGTGCCAGCTCACCGGGACAGGGGGTGGGCAATCAGCCCCAGCATTTT.